Listed below are T cell receptor beta chains from one sample, sequenced in a study of blood T cell repertoires in COVID-19. Sequencing used immunoSEQ multiplex PCR; TCRdb keeps in-frame clones, though not all of them. The sample carries around 91,000 clones, roughly 88% recorded once. The sequenced sample was peripheral blood. These receptors all come from a human donor in a cohort sampled during active COVID-19. CDR3s include the opening cysteine and the closing phenylalanine or tryptophan. The D gene is left open where the match is weak. The size of a clone is reported for some rows only, either as once, few or many, or as a class for expanded clones.

v_call	clone_size	j_call	d_call	cdr3_nt	cdr3_aa
TRBV5-6	once	TRBJ1-2	.	TGTGCCAGCAGCTTCCCGAGCTATGGCTACACCTTC	CASSFPSYGYTF
TRBV5-1	.	TRBJ1-1	TRBD1	TGCGCCAGCAGGTACGGGACAGGGGGTTCTGAAGCTTTCTTT	CASRYGTGGSEAFF
TRBV28	.	TRBJ2-7	TRBD1	TGTGCCAGCGGGGTCCGGACAGGGCTCCACGAGCAGTACTTC	CASGVRTGLHEQYF
TRBV6-1	.	TRBJ1-5	.	TGTGCCAGCAGTGCCCGACAGAGGTATAGCAATCAGCCCCAGCATTTT	CASSARQRYSNQPQHF
TRBV5-4	.	TRBJ2-1	.	TGTGCCAGCAGCTTGGGGCCCATGCGGAATGAGCAGTTCTTC	CASSLGPMRNEQFF
TRBV19	.	TRBJ2-2	.	TGTGCCAGTACCCCTGGCAGGGGATTTACCGGGGAGCTGTTTTTT	CASTPGRGFTGELFF
TRBV5-5	.	TRBJ1-6	.	TGTGCCAGCAGCTTGGAATGGACAAATTCACCCCTCCACTTT	CASSLEWTNSPLHF
TRBV6-5	.	TRBJ2-1	TRBD1	TGTGCCAGCAGGGACAGGTCCTACAATGAGCAGTTCTTC	CASRDRSYNEQFF
TRBV6-5	.	TRBJ2-3	TRBD2	TGTGCCAGCAGTTACTCTGCTAGCGGGAGAACAGATACGCAGTATTTT	CASSYSASGRTDTQYF
TRBV18	.	TRBJ1-1	.	TGTGCCAGCTCACCCCCTGGGACACAGAACACTGAAGCTTTCTTT	CASSPPGTQNTEAFF
TRBV29-1	once	TRBJ2-3	TRBD1	TGCAGCGTTGCCCAGGGGGGCACAGATACGCAGTATTTT	CSVAQGGTDTQYF